The present entry profiles one T cell receptor beta chain with its context. As yet, its antigen is unknown. The CDR3 contains 14 residues. Trimming pared 0 bases from V and 8 bases from J, leaving 14 bases between. Per the germline V gene, CDR1 is SGHRS and CDR2 is YFSETQ. This sample stems from a study of T-cell memory formation after mild COVID-19. For the study at large: TCR clusters mostly belonged to single donors. Overall study results and limits: CD4/CD8 balance characterized clones contracting day 15 to 85, and CD4+ skew characterized later expanders.

Constant-segment primers were used for 5'RACE, and the resulting TCR alpha and TCR beta cDNA libraries carried sample barcodes and UMIs. TCRdb itself ran the 5' RACE reads through MiXCR, one entry per CDR3 protein. The sample has around 140,000 distinct CDR3 sequences, less than 20% seen once. Sequenced input: PBMCs or a T cell subset sorted from them (not recorded which). The TCR was taken from an adult woman who had mild COVID-19 (a few samples of this study predate the infection). Cell type and time point are not known. The gene calls are TRBV5-1 and TRBJ1-2, with a weak D call TRBD1 (5 bases). The CDR3 sequence: CASSLAMRGKGYTF. The CDR3 DNA follows: TGCGCCAGCAGCTTGGCGATGAGGGGCAAAGGCTACACCTTC.